A selection of T cell receptor beta chains follows, all from one sample in a study of shared clonotypes between healthy human individuals. Method: immunoSEQ multiplex PCR; TCRdb's copy keeps in-frame clones and lacks some. The table lists about 2.4 million clones, 90% to 95% of them singletons. What was sequenced was naive CD4+ T cells sorted from blood. The receptors were gathered from a man aged 18 to 30 in good health. CDR3s include the opening cysteine and the closing phenylalanine or tryptophan.

j_gene,v_gene,CDR3aa
TRBJ1-4,TRBV4-1,CASSLSSGTGFLSGEKLFF
TRBJ2-7,TRBV6-5,CASSYDRISSNEQYF
TRBJ1-6,TRBV29-1,CSAGQNYNSPLHF
TRBJ1-6,TRBV5-1,CASSLMSEGYNSPLHF
TRBJ2-5,TRBV4-3,CASSPTSGVGGETQYF
TRBJ2-7,TRBV7-9,CASSPRGRAEQYF
TRBJ2-1,TRBV30,CAWSMIRTSGRFNEQFF
TRBJ2-5,TRBV6-1,CASSDLDRGGYGAQYF
.,TRBV5-1,CASSLGDLRDYPYEQYF
TRBJ2-5,TRBV4-1,CASSQDDSTPLQETQYF
TRBJ2-2,TRBV4-3,CASSLRKNTGELFF
TRBJ2-5,TRBV6-6,CASSSADRSFFQYF
TRBJ2-7,TRBV2,CASSSGRSYEQYF
TRBJ1-2,TRBV2,CASQGLSNYGYTF
TRBJ2-7,TRBV28,CASSYGTLYEQYF
TRBJ1-1,TRBV18,CASSRDRNTEAFF
TRBJ2-1,TRBV7-3,CASSLASGGGSSYNEQFF
TRBJ1-6,TRBV7-8,CASSPGQSSYNSPLHF
TRBJ2-5,TRBV28,CASSFIWGGSGEETQYF
TRBJ2-5,TRBV11-1,CASSQGQVETQYF
TRBJ1-6,TRBV4-1,CASSQSGAYNSPLHF
TRBJ1-1,TRBV5-1,CASSSGGVQGGSAFF
TRBJ2-7,TRBV28,CASSLLSVIYEQYF
TRBJ2-5,TRBV7-9,CASSEGTGVEETQYF
TRBJ1-6,TRBV7-3,CASSSGHKGSHNSPLHF
TRBJ2-7,TRBV6-1,CASSDSEGTGQYF
TRBJ1-4,TRBV7-2,CASSLGGRSNEKLFF
TRBJ2-3,TRBV5-1,CASSGSGSTDTQYF
TRBJ2-5,TRBV5-1,CASSLVPNQETQYF
TRBJ2-1,TRBV5-8,CASSRGVGGVYNEQFF